Listed below are T cell receptor beta chains from one sample, sequenced in a study of blood T cells in healthy people across ages. TCRdb re-called the 5' RACE reads through MiXCR, storing one row per CDR3 protein. The table shows roughly 1,700,000 distinct CDR3 sequences, with 28% occurring only once. Sequences were obtained from blood. These receptor sequences come from a woman aged 25 to 39 in good health. CDR3s include the opening cysteine and the closing phenylalanine or tryptophan. Fields, in order: V gene, J gene, D gene, clone size, CDR3 protein, CDR3 DNA. The D gene is left open where the match is weak. Clone size is stated in some rows and not others, as once, few, many or a class when expanded.

v_call: TRBV5-5; j_call: TRBJ1-5; d_call: .; clone_size: few; cdr3_aa: CASSPSRGQYRNQPQHF; cdr3_nt: TGTGCCAGCAGCCCCTCGCGGGGGCAATATCGGAATCAGCCCCAGCATTTT
v_call: TRBV7-9; j_call: TRBJ2-5; d_call: .; clone_size: many; cdr3_aa: CASSFRTGGETQYF; cdr3_nt: TGTGCCAGCAGCTTCCGCACAGGAGGAGAGACCCAGTACTTC
v_call: TRBV7-2; j_call: TRBJ2-5; d_call: .; clone_size: many; cdr3_aa: CASSPLTGWLQETQYF; cdr3_nt: TGTGCCAGCAGCCCCCTGACTGGGTGGTTACAAGAGACCCAGTACTTC
v_call: TRBV28; j_call: TRBJ2-7; d_call: .; clone_size: few; cdr3_aa: CASSLGNNEQYF; cdr3_nt: TGTGCCAGCAGTTTAGGGAACAACGAGCAGTACTTC
v_call: TRBV3-1; j_call: TRBJ2-7; d_call: TRBD2; clone_size: .; cdr3_aa: CASSRAGGLYEQYF; cdr3_nt: TGTGCCAGCAGCCGAGCGGGAGGGCTATACGAGCAGTACTTC
v_call: TRBV5-1; j_call: TRBJ1-2; d_call: TRBD1; clone_size: .; cdr3_aa: CASSFGDRGRGYTF; cdr3_nt: TGCGCCAGCAGCTTCGGGGACAGGGGGCGAGGCTACACCTTC
v_call: TRBV28; j_call: TRBJ1-5; d_call: .; clone_size: few; cdr3_aa: CASSPYIAGPQPQHF; cdr3_nt: TGTGCCAGCAGCCCATACATAGCCGGGCCTCAGCCCCAGCATTTT
v_call: TRBV6-5; j_call: TRBJ2-7; d_call: TRBD1; clone_size: .; cdr3_aa: CASTDRGSYEQYF; cdr3_nt: TGTGCCAGCACGGACAGGGGCTCCTACGAGCAGTACTTC
v_call: TRBV28; j_call: TRBJ2-5; d_call: .; clone_size: .; cdr3_aa: CASYNRDSETQYF; cdr3_nt: TGTGCCAGTTATAACCGGGACTCAGAGACCCAGTACTTC
v_call: TRBV4-2; j_call: TRBJ1-4; d_call: .; clone_size: .; cdr3_aa: CASSQDSRDEKLFF; cdr3_nt: TGTGCCAGCAGCCAAGACAGTAGGGACGAAAAACTGTTTTTT
v_call: TRBV7-9; j_call: TRBJ2-5; d_call: TRBD2; clone_size: few; cdr3_aa: CASRTGLAGETQYF; cdr3_nt: TGTGCCAGCAGAACCGGACTAGCGGGGGAGACCCAGTACTTC
v_call: TRBV20-1; j_call: TRBJ2-5; d_call: TRBD2; clone_size: many; cdr3_aa: CSARGLAGDQETQYF; cdr3_nt: TGCAGTGCTAGAGGACTAGCGGGAGACCAAGAGACCCAGTACTTC
v_call: TRBV13; j_call: TRBJ2-7; d_call: .; clone_size: .; cdr3_aa: CASSIPPSYEQYF; cdr3_nt: TGTGCCAGCAGCATACCTCCCTCCTACGAGCAGTACTTC
v_call: TRBV20-1; j_call: TRBJ1-1; d_call: .; clone_size: few; cdr3_aa: CSATAGRTEAFF; cdr3_nt: TGCAGTGCAACAGCAGGGAGGACTGAAGCTTTCTTT